This TCR beta chain came from a study of identical twins. Remarks on this clonotype: Antigen unknown.

This CDR3 comprises 16 residues. The J segment lost 0 bases and the V segment lost 5 bases, leaving 9 bases of the junction unmatched. Germline V gene lookup returns CDR1 DFQATT and CDR2 SNEGSKA (reference sequence). Via MiXCR, TCRdb re-called the 5' RACE reads, giving one row per CDR3 protein. The sample holds about 280,000 distinct CDR3 sequences; more than 6.5% are singletons and the top ten take 2% to 2.5%. The study's findings and limits: Model-predicted out-of-frame TCR alpha sharing fell below observed values in monozygotic twins.

The same data also went into a second study, on yellow fever vaccine responses in identical twins.

This rearrangement joins TRBV20-1 to TRBJ2-3; TRBD2 aligns across 9 bases. The source is a woman under 30 in good health. Source material: memory (CD45RO+) T cells sorted from blood. CDR3 residues: CSAGSTRGGSTDTQYF. The CDR3 DNA is TGCAGTGCTGGATCGACGCGGGGGGGTAGCACAGATACGCAGTATTTT.